The present T cell receptor (beta chain) was sequenced within a study of blood T cell repertoires in COVID-19. Study-level information: PBMCs, B-cell-depleted T cells, or T cells were the source of the cDNA or gDNA that made up the material.

Germline V gives CDR1 SGHRS, CDR2 YFSETQ. V shed 5 bases and J 4 bases; nucleotides not matched to a gene: 8. CDR3 length: 14 residues. As processed by the authors: Reference gene primer amplification gave nucleated cell count estimates. Profiling relied on immunoSEQ multiplex PCR, and the TCRdb table lists in-frame clones only, not all of them. V, J and clone size are those of that table, while D and trimming were read from the DNA. Of around 400,000 clones in the sample, around 87% are singletons; the top ten hold over 2%. Sequencing used peripheral blood. The chain links TRBV5-1 to TRBJ2-7, with TRBD1 identical over 8 bases. The TCR comes from a woman between 55 and 75 years old with COVID-19, enrolled during active disease. The CDR3 nucleotides are TGCGCCAGCAGATTAGGGACAGGATCTTACGAGCAGTACTTC. It specifies CASRLGTGSYEQYF.